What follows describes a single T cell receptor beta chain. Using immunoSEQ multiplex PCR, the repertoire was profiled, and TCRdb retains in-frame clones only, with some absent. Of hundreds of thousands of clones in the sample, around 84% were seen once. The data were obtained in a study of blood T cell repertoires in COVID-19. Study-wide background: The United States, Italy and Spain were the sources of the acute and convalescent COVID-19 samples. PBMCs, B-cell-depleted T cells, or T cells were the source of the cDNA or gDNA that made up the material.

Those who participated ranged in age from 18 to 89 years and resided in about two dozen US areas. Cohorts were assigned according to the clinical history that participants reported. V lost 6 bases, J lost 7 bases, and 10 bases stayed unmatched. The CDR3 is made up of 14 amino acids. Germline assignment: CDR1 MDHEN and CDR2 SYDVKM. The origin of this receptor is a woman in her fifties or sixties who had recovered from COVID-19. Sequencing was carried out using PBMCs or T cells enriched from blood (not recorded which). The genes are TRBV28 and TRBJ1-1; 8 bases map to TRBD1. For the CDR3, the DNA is TGTGCCAGCAGCCCCGGACAGGGTTTGATTGAAGCTTTCTTT. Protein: CASSPGQGLIEAFF. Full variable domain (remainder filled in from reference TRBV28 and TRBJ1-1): DVKVTQSSRYLVKRTGEKVFLECVQDMDHENMFWYRQDPGLGLRLIYFSYDVKMKEKGDIPEGYSVSREKKERFSLILESASTNQTSMYLCASSPGQGLIEAFFGQGTRLTVV.